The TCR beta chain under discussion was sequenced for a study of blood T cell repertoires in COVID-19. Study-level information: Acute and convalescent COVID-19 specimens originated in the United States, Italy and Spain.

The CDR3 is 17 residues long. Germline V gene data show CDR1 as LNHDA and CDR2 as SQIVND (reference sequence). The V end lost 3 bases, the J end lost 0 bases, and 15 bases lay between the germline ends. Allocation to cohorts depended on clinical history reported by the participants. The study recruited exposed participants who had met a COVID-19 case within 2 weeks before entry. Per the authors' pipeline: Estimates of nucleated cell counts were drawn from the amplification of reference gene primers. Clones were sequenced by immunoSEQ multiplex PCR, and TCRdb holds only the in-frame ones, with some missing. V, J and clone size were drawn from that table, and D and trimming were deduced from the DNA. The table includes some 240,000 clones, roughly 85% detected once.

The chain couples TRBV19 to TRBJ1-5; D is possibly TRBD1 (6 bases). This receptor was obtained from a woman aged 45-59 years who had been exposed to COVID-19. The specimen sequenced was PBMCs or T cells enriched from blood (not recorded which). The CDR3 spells CASSMELQGYSNQPQHF. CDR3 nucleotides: TGTGCCAGTAGTATGGAACTACAGGGTTATAGCAATCAGCCCCAGCATTTT.